The rows below give T cell receptor beta chains drawn from one sample of a study of T-cell reconstitution after alpha-beta-depleted transplantation in children. In TCRdb, the PCR reads were re-called with MiXCR into one record per CDR3 protein. This table holds over 400,000 distinct CDR3 sequences, 43% found once. Sample: PBMCs, taken before TCRalphabeta/CD19-depleted stem cell transplant. The receptors originated from a girl aged 2 to 10 with aplastic anemia, due to receive a stem cell transplant. The CDR3 runs from the conserved cysteine through the conserved F or W. The D gene is left open where the match is weak. Clone size is not always given. Where it is, it says once, few, many or a class for expanded clones.

j_call clone_size v_call d_call cdr3_aa cdr3_nt
TRBJ2-5 . TRBV5-5 . CASSFAGGTETQYF TGTGCCAGCAGCTTTGCGGGCGGGACAGAGACCCAGTACTTC
TRBJ2-1 . TRBV6-1 . CASRTDSSYNEQFF TGTGCCAGCAGGACCGATAGCTCCTACAATGAGCAGTTCTTC
TRBJ2-5 . TRBV5-1 TRBD2 CASSLARGLAGGQETQYF TGCGCCAGCAGCTTGGCTCGGGGACTAGCGGGAGGCCAAGAGACCCAGTACTTC
TRBJ1-3 few TRBV18 . CASSPPSDRGNTIYF TGTGCCAGCTCACCACCCTCGGACCGAGGAAACACCATATATTTT
TRBJ2-7 many TRBV6-2/TRBV6-3 . CASSSITYEQYF TGTGCCAGCAGCTCTATCACCTACGAGCAGTACTTC
TRBJ2-3 . TRBV3-1 TRBD2 CASSLAGGVLTDTQYF TGTGCCAGCAGCCTAGCGGGGGGCGTGCTGACAGATACGCAGTATTTT
TRBJ1-2 . TRBV20-1 . CSASPWRSYGYTF TGCAGTGCTTCCCCGTGGAGGAGCTATGGCTACACCTTC
TRBJ2-1 . TRBV28 TRBD2 CASSAGDSYNEQFF TGTGCCAGCAGTGCGGGGGACTCCTACAATGAGCAGTTCTTC
TRBJ2-3 . TRBV10-3 TRBD2 CAISESGTSGTDTQYF TGTGCCATCAGTGAGTCCGGGACTAGCGGTACAGATACGCAGTATTTT
TRBJ1-5 few TRBV28 . CASGRSAENQPQHF TGTGCCAGTGGGAGGTCTGCTGAAAATCAGCCCCAGCATTTT
TRBJ2-2 . TRBV12-3/TRBV12-4 TRBD1 CASILRQGTTGELFF TGTGCCAGCATACTCCGACAGGGGACCACCGGGGAGCTGTTTTTT
TRBJ2-1 once TRBV29-1 . CSVAGWSSYNEQFF TGCAGCGTCGCAGGATGGAGCTCCTACAATGAGCAGTTCTTC
TRBJ2-7 . TRBV13 . CASSIGDSTYEQYF TGTGCCAGCAGTATAGGGGACTCCACCTACGAGCAGTACTTC
TRBJ1-2 . TRBV12-5 . CASGSRSYGYTF TGTGCTAGTGGTTCCCGCAGCTATGGCTACACCTTC
TRBJ2-7 many TRBV20-1 TRBD2 CSARTSASYEQYF TGCAGTGCACGTACTAGCGCCTCCTACGAGCAGTACTTC
TRBJ1-1 . TRBV29-1 . CSVAGRLTAFF TGCAGCGTTGCCGGCCGTTTGACGGCTTTCTTT
TRBJ2-5 few TRBV6-2/TRBV6-3 . CASSYRLYLEETQYF TGTGCCAGCAGTTATAGGCTATACCTAGAGGAGACCCAGTACTTC
TRBJ2-1 many TRBV20-1 TRBD2 CSAVLTGGVNEQFF TGCAGTGCTGTTCTGACGGGAGGTGTAAATGAGCAGTTCTTC
TRBJ1-2 few TRBV5-8 . CASSSTHVYNNYGYTF TGTGCCAGCAGCTCCACTCACGTCTATAATAACTATGGCTACACCTTC
TRBJ2-5 . TRBV30 . CAWSVLGFSQYF TGTGCCTGGAGTGTACTCGGCTTTTCCCAGTACTTC
TRBJ2-1 . TRBV2 TRBD2 CASPRSGRGDEQFF TGTGCCAGTCCCAGGTCCGGGAGGGGAGATGAGCAGTTCTTC
TRBJ1-1 few TRBV6-5 TRBD1 CASSFQTGQDATEAFF TGTGCCAGCAGTTTTCAGACAGGGCAAGATGCCACTGAAGCTTTCTTT
TRBJ2-6 . TRBV28 . CASQGSAGANVLTF TGTGCCAGCCAGGGTTCTGCTGGGGCCAACGTCCTGACTTTC
TRBJ2-1 few TRBV20-1 . CSARVLRGEFF TGCAGTGCTAGAGTCTTGAGGGGCGAGTTCTTC
TRBJ2-7 . TRBV20-1 TRBD2 CSANLGGSRAYEQYF TGCAGTGCTAACCTCGGCGGGAGCAGGGCCTACGAGCAGTACTTC
TRBJ1-2 few TRBV6-1 TRBD1 CASSRVTGDGYTF TGTGCCAGCAGCCGGGTGACAGGGGATGGCTACACCTTC
TRBJ2-5 . TRBV6-5 . CASSSLPGGFQETQYF TGTGCCAGCAGTTCCCTCCCGGGCGGGTTCCAAGAGACCCAGTACTTC
TRBJ2-4 few TRBV10-2 . CASSEWRGENIQYF TGCGCCAGCAGTGAGTGGAGGGGGGAAAACATTCAGTACTTC
TRBJ2-7 many TRBV5-6 . CASSFARGTYEQYF TGTGCCAGCAGCTTCGCCAGGGGCACATACGAGCAGTACTTC
TRBJ1-2 . TRBV12-3/TRBV12-4 . CASSPGGARYGYTF TGTGCCAGCTCTCCGGGGGGGGCGAGGTATGGCTACACCTTC
TRBJ1-5 few TRBV6-5 TRBD1 CASSWDRGQPQHF TGTGCCAGCAGTTGGGACAGGGGTCAGCCCCAGCATTTT
TRBJ2-7 . TRBV6-2/TRBV6-3 . CASDSRDASYEQYF TGTGCCAGTGATTCCCGGGACGCCTCCTACGAGCAGTACTTC
TRBJ2-7 once TRBV18 . CASSPSAGYEQYF TGTGCCAGCTCACCATCTGCGGGCTACGAGCAGTACTTC
TRBJ2-3 . TRBV7-9 TRBD1 CASSPRQGMLTDTQYF TGTGCCAGCAGCCCACGACAGGGAATGTTAACAGATACGCAGTATTTT
TRBJ2-5 . TRBV20-1 TRBD2 CSASDVLGLAGVFQETQYF TGCAGTGCTAGCGACGTGTTGGGACTAGCGGGAGTGTTTCAGGAGACCCAGTACTTC
TRBJ1-2 few TRBV3-1 . CASSQSRAGYTF TGTGCCAGCAGCCAAAGTCGGGCGGGCTACACCTTC
TRBJ2-2 . TRBV20-1 TRBD2 CSATGLANTGELFF TGCAGTGCGACGGGACTAGCGAACACCGGGGAGCTGTTTTTT
TRBJ1-5 . TRBV20-1 . CSARDPQGGQPQHF TGCAGTGCTAGAGATCCACAGGGAGGGCAGCCCCAGCATTTT
TRBJ1-1 few TRBV20-1 TRBD1 CSARTGKNTEAFF TGCAGTGCTAGGACAGGGAAGAACACTGAAGCTTTCTTT
TRBJ2-7 . TRBV28 . CASTLGGEQYF TGTGCCAGCACCCTGGGGGGCGAGCAGTACTTC
TRBJ2-5 . TRBV9 . CASSVAGGHRETQYF TGTGCCAGCAGCGTAGCCGGGGGACACCGAGAGACCCAGTACTTC
TRBJ2-7 few TRBV7-2 TRBD1 CASSLGGQSSYEQYF TGTGCCAGCAGCTTAGGGGGACAGAGCTCCTACGAGCAGTACTTC
TRBJ2-2 . TRBV7-2 TRBD2 CASSPSLLSGRNTGELFF TGTGCCAGCAGCCCGAGCCTGCTTAGCGGGAGGAACACCGGGGAGCTGTTTTTT
TRBJ2-7 few TRBV4-1 TRBD2 CASSHGLAGVEQYF TGCGCCAGCAGCCACGGTCTAGCGGGAGTCGAGCAGTACTTC
TRBJ1-2 few TRBV20-1 TRBD1 CSASSGQGRGYTF TGCAGTGCTAGTTCGGGACAGGGCCGGGGCTACACCTTC
TRBJ1-1 few TRBV12-3/TRBV12-4 . CASRQGDAEAFF TGTGCCAGCAGACAGGGTGACGCAGAAGCTTTCTTT
TRBJ2-5 once TRBV4-1 TRBD2 CASSPGLAGGPLETQYF TGCGCCAGCAGCCCGGGACTAGCGGGAGGGCCATTAGAGACCCAGTACTTC
TRBJ2-2 . TRBV6-5 . CASSYSQRRVGELFF TGTGCCAGCAGTTACTCCCAAAGAAGGGTTGGGGAGCTGTTTTTT
TRBJ2-3 many TRBV9 . CASSATQGFGTDTQYF TGTGCCAGCAGCGCGACCCAGGGGTTCGGCACAGATACGCAGTATTTT
TRBJ2-3 few TRBV5-1 . CASSLEAGDGASEMTQYF TGCGCCAGCAGCTTGGAGGCTGGGGACGGAGCGAGCGAAATGACGCAGTATTTT
TRBJ2-1 few TRBV7-2 TRBD2 CASRIAGGDEQFF TGTGCCAGCAGAATAGCGGGGGGGGATGAGCAGTTCTTC
TRBJ1-1 many TRBV2 . CASSEEVNTEAFF TGTGCCAGCAGTGAGGAGGTTAACACTGAAGCTTTCTTT
TRBJ2-7 . TRBV5-1 TRBD2 CASSAGGGEQYF TGCGCCAGCAGCGCCGGGGGGGGCGAGCAGTACTTC
TRBJ2-7 . TRBV20-1 . CSAGRLSPYEQYF TGCAGTGCTGGACGGCTTTCCCCCTACGAGCAGTACTTC